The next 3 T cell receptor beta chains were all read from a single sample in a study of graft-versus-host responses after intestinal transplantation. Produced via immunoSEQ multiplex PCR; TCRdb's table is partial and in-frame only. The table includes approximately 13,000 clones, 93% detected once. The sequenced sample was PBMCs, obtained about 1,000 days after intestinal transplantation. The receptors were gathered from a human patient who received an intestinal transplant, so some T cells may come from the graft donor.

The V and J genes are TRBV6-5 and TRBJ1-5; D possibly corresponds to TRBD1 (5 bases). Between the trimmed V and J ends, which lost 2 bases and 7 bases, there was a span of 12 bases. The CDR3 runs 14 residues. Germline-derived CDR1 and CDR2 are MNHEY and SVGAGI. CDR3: CASSYGDLGQPQHF. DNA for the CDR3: TGTGCCAGCAGTTACGGGGACCTAGGACAGCCCCAGCATTTT.

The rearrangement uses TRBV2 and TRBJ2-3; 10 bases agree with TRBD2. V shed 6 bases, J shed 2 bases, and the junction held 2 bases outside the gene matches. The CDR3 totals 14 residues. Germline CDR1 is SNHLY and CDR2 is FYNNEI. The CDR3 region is CASSLAGVTDTQYF. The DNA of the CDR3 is TGTGCCAGCAGCCTAGCGGGGGTCACAGATACGCAGTATTTT.

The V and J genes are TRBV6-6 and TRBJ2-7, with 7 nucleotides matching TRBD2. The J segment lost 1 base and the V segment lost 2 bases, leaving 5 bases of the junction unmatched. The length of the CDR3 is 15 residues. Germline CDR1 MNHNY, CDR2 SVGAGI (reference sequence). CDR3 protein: CASSYGGEGSYEQYF. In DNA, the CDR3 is TGTGCCAGCAGTTACGGGGGGGAGGGGTCCTACGAGCAGTACTTC.